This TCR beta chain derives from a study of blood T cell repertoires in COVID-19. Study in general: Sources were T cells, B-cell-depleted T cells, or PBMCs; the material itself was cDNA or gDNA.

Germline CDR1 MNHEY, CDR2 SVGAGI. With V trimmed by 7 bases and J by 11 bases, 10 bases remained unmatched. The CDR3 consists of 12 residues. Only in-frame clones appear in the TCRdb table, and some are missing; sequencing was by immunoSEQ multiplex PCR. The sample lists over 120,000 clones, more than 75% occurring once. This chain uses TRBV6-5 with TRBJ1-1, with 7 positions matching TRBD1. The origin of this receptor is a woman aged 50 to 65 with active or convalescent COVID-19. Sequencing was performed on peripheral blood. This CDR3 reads CASTTPQGYAFF. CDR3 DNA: TGTGCCAGCACTACTCCACAGGGGTACGCTTTCTTT.